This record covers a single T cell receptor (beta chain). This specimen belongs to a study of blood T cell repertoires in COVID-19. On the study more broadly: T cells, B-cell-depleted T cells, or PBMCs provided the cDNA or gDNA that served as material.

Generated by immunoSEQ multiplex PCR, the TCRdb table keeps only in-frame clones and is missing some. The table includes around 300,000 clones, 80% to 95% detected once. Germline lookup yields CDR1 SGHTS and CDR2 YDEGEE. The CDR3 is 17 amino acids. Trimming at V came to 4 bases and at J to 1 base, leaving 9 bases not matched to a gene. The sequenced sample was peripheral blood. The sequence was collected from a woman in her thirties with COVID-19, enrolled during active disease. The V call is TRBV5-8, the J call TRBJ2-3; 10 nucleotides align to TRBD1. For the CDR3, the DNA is TGTGCCAGCAGCCGCGGGACAGGGGTTGGTGGCACAGATACGCAGTATTTT. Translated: CASSRGTGVGGTDTQYF.